Sequencing of this TCR beta chain was carried out in a study of tumor and adjacent non-tumor tissue in lung cancer. Study-wide background: The patients, about nine men and roughly 5 women, were about 31 to 80 with stage I to III disease. Study findings and constraints: Tumor tissue had significantly higher TCR diversity than normal lung.

Germline V CDR1 and CDR2: SEHNR, FQNEAQ (reference sequence). The CDR3 runs 13 residues. The sample holds one count of this clonotype. As yet, its antigen is unknown. One end of the junction varies from germline; a read error may be responsible. A modified ARM-PCR protocol with three rounds of nested PCR amplified TCRbeta. TCRdb re-analysed the multiplex PCR reads in MiXCR, keeping a single row per CDR3 protein. Of tens of thousands of distinct CDR3 sequences in the sample, about two thirds were seen once. No cell sorting was done before RNA was extracted from the tissue. The rearrangement links TRBV7-9 to TRBJ1-2; no clear D. The TCR comes from a woman between 70 and 85 years old with non-small cell lung cancer. The sequenced sample consisted of lung tumor tissue. The CDR3 here is CASSPGANYGYTF. The CDR3 nucleotides are TGTGCCAGCAGCCCGGGAGCAAACTATGGTTACACCTTC.